The present T cell receptor beta chain was sequenced within a study of T cells after yellow fever vaccination. Across the whole study: Those fractions that held only low numbers of cells were prepared using the SMART-Seq v4 Ultra Low Input RNA kit.

The germline V and J ends were trimmed by 2 bases and 0 bases, with 12 bases remaining between them. Germline V lookup: CDR1 SGHNT, CDR2 YYREEE (reference sequence). The CDR3 covers 15 residues. This clonotype has only a few counts. The antigen is not known. TCRdb reprocessed the 5' RACE reads with MiXCR, giving one entry per CDR3 protein. The sample has 250,000 to 400,000 distinct CDR3 sequences, roughly 4% seen once; the top ten hold under 30%. Findings of the study overall: A faster peak, day 5 versus 15, was reached by the weaker secondary response. Researchers cautioned that FACS-sorted repertoires could harbor abundant clonotypes contaminating from the bulk population.

The source material was PBMCs, sampled 5 days after the yellow fever booster vaccination. The clonotype was recovered from a young man who received the YFV17D yellow fever vaccine. This rearrangement joins TRBV5-4 to TRBJ2-7; TRBD1 is a possible D gene (6 bases). The CDR3 is CASSFSRDNSYEQYF. CDR3 sequence (DNA): TGTGCCAGCAGCTTCTCTCGGGACAACTCCTACGAGCAGTACTTC.